The rows below give T cell receptor beta chains drawn from one sample of a study of blood T cells in healthy people across ages. One entry per CDR3 protein results from TCRdb running MiXCR on the 5' RACE reads. Found here are 700,000 to 900,000 distinct CDR3 sequences, 53% of them singletons; the top ten hold around 40%. The sequenced sample was blood. These receptors all come from a man aged 80 or over in good health. Each CDR3 is given with its conserved first and last residue. Fields, in order: J gene, V gene, CDR3 protein.

TRBJ2-5,TRBV3-1,CASSPTWTGRETQYF
TRBJ2-7,TRBV6-5,CASSYSRSVSYEQYF
TRBJ2-1,TRBV2,CASSEELGYNEQFF
TRBJ2-1,TRBV11-2,CASRPEDSSYNEQFF
TRBJ2-3,TRBV20-1,CSAEAKTGGHTDTQYF
TRBJ1-2,TRBV10-3,CAISESPGIYGYTF
TRBJ1-2,TRBV20-1,CSAPRTDYGYTF
TRBJ2-3,TRBV6-2/TRBV6-3,CASTLIESGTQYF
TRBJ2-5,TRBV27,CASRQTLTSVETQYF
TRBJ1-4,TRBV29-1,CSVEPFRTGGDEKLFF
TRBJ2-7,TRBV20-1,CSADRGLETYEQYF
TRBJ2-1,TRBV6-2/TRBV6-3,CASSYSSVLGGNEQFF
TRBJ2-5,TRBV28,CASSFGGIQETQYF
TRBJ2-5,TRBV20-1,CSARASGTQYF
TRBJ2-5,TRBV28,CASSAQGRGQYF
TRBJ2-5,TRBV11-3,CASSLGTGGNNEQYF
TRBJ1-1,TRBV5-1,CASSLGDTTEAFF
TRBJ2-1,TRBV11-2,CASSPLGQAGLAGGGGGYNEQFF
TRBJ2-1,TRBV2,CASLRDRYNEQFF
TRBJ1-2,TRBV4-2,CASSEGGAIIGYTF
TRBJ1-4,TRBV10-3,CAISESGTTNEKLFF
TRBJ1-1,TRBV20-1,CSASRPGMNTEAFF
-,TRBV28,CASSTTGGASYEQYF
TRBJ2-7,TRBV27,CASSYRTAYEQYF
TRBJ2-2,TRBV14,CASSQELIIGELFF